This T cell receptor (beta chain) was observed in a study of shared clonotypes between healthy human individuals. Germline V gene sequence: CDR1 MDHEN, CDR2 SYDVKM. V was clipped by 5 bases and J by 2 bases, with 16 bases between them. The CDR3 runs to 15 residues. Those who donated were healthy HIV-negative adults, with no recent acute infections or vaccinations reported. Running of the assay took place at deep level. Each replicate PCR on the sorted subsets used about 220 ng DNA (around 30,000 T cell genomes). In the original processing: Quality scores were absent from the junction-only immunoSEQ sequences, so filtering differed. Method: immunoSEQ multiplex PCR; TCRdb's copy keeps in-frame clones and lacks some. That table is the source of V, J and clone size, and D and trimming were worked out from the DNA. Of 2.3 million or so clones in the sample, about 92% were seen once.

The V call is TRBV28, the J call TRBJ2-7; D gene uncertain. The sequenced material came from naive CD4+ T cells from PBMCs. Noted subset: CD45RA+ positively selected. This receptor was identified in a man aged 18 to 35 in good health. Some clones in this sample may be carry-over from other donors' samples. The CDR3 loop is CASSHWTAGTYEQYF. The DNA for the CDR3 is TGTGCCAGCAGTCATTGGACGGCTGGTACCTACGAGCAGTACTTC.